This record concerns one T cell receptor (beta chain) sequence. Its matching antigen is unknown. The source of the sample is a study of a mutant IDH1 vaccine in newly diagnosed glioma. About the study: Each patient was administered eight vaccinations, scheduled in weeks 1, 3, 5, 7, 11, 15, 19 and 23.

Assay used: immunoSEQ multiplex PCR; TCRdb lists only in-frame clones, some missing. There are 70,000 to 95,000 clones in the sample; about 85% occur only once, and roughly 0.81% lies in the top ten. This CDR3 is 14 amino acids long. V was cut by 5 bases and J by 3 bases, with 12 bases left in between. Germline V gene lookup returns CDR1 SNHLY and CDR2 FYNNEI. Time point indicated: week 23, last vaccination. Vaccine doses each comprised 300 ug of mutant IDH1 20-mer peptide, with topical imiquimod. There were new WHO grade 3 or 4 astrocytomas in the donors, and these were IDH1-mutant and ATRX-lost. Sequencing used PBMCs, obtained from a glioma patient whose treatment included an IDH1 peptide vaccine. The chain links TRBV2 to TRBJ2-3, with no clear D. The receptor was derived from a woman aged 45-60 years with glioma. In nucleotides, the CDR3 is TGTGCCAGCAGTATGTCATCCCGGACAGATACGCAGTATTTT. Translation: CASSMSSRTDTQYF.